The T cell receptor (beta chain) under discussion was sequenced for a study of shared T cell receptors in the human thymus. Repertoires were generated with immunoSEQ multiplex PCR, while TCRdb's copy carries only in-frame clones and drops some. The sample shows 450,000 to 650,000 clones, 75% to 80% of them seen only once. Trimming pared 8 bases from V and 4 bases from J, leaving 20 bases between. The germline gives CDR1 SNHLY, CDR2 FYNNEI. The CDR3 has 15 amino acids. The same sample was also studied in work on human thymus T cells. This second report adds: Each of the donors was a healthy Finnish infant who was undergoing open corrective cardiac surgery for congenital heart defects. Thymus was obtained from resections taken during corrective heart surgery. Use of V and J genes seemed skewed within the thymic and blood repertoires. Thymic repertoires from unrelated individuals overlapped highly, related research reported.

This receptor was obtained from a boy under two years old with a congenital heart defect. The sequencing input was thymocytes. This rearrangement joins TRBV2 to TRBJ1-1; perhaps TRBD1 as D (6 bases). This CDR3 is CASQAIHRVGTEAFF. The CDR3 DNA is TGTGCCAGCCAAGCCATTCACAGGGTTGGCACTGAAGCTTTCTTT.